Each of the 32 T cell receptor beta chains below was sequenced from the same sample in a study of shared clonotypes between healthy human individuals. Sequencing used immunoSEQ multiplex PCR; TCRdb keeps in-frame clones, though not all of them. The profile shows millions of clones, roughly 92% of them singletons. The sample taken for sequencing was naive CD4+ T cells sorted from blood. Subset noted: CD45RA+ positively selected. The origin of the receptors is a man younger than 35 in good health.

The chain is built from TRBV28 and TRBJ2-7; perhaps TRBD1 as D (6 bases). The V and J ends lost 3 bases and 4 bases respectively, with 16 bases between them. The CDR3 has 15 amino acids. The germline CDR1 and CDR2 sequences are MDHEN and SYDVKM. CDR3 nucleotides: TGTGCCAGCAGTTTCGCGGATGGGGGCACGTACGAGCAGTACTTC. Translating gives CASSFADGGTYEQYF.

The chain links TRBV9 to TRBJ1-6; the match to TRBD1 covers 9 bases. V trimming: 4 bases; J trimming: 10 bases; junction bases outside the gene matches: 15. Germline CDR1 SGDLS, CDR2 YYNGEE. The CDR3 totals 17 residues. The CDR3 reads CASSKPTGTGFGSPLHF. CDR3 DNA sequence: TGTGCCAGCAGCAAACCCACCGGGACAGGGTTTGGATCACCCCTCCACTTT.

J is TRBJ2-7 and V is TRBV30; 9 positions match TRBD1. V shed 3 bases, J shed 4 bases, and the junction held 7 bases outside the gene matches. CDR3 size: 14 residues. Germline CDR1 is GTSNPN and CDR2 is SVGIG (reference sequence). The CDR3 reads CAWRPPGQGYEQYF. CDR3 nucleotide sequence: TGTGCCTGGAGGCCCCCGGGACAGGGATACGAGCAGTACTTC.

Regarding this clone: The sample carries other DNA sequences with the same CDR3. The chain uses TRBV30 and TRBJ2-7; the D gene is possibly TRBD2 (7 bases). Germline values: CDR1 GTSNPN, CDR2 SVGIG (reference sequence). Trimming removed 3 bases at V and 4 bases at J, with 13 bases between. This CDR3 comprises 13 residues. CDR3 residues: CAWRLAGAYEQYF. CDR3 bases: TGTGCCTGGAGATTGGCGGGGGCATACGAGCAGTACTTC. Looking up the rest from reference TRBV30 and TRBJ2-7 gives the full variable domain: SQTIHQWPATLVQPVGSPLSLECTVEGTSNPNLYWYRQAAGRGLQLLFYSVGIGQISSEVPQNLSASRPQDRQFILSSKKLLLSDSGFYLCAWRLAGAYEQYFGPGTRLTVT.

CDR3 sequence (DNA): TGTGCCAGCAGCCCTCACGGGGGTAATAATTCACCCCTCCACTTT. Its protein product is CASSPHGGNNSPLHF. This sequence joins TRBV7-2 and TRBJ1-6, with D possibly TRBD1 on 5 matching bases. Between the trimmed V and J ends, which lost 5 bases and 5 bases, there was a span of 13 bases. CDR1 is SGHTA and CDR2 is FQGNSA in the germline V gene. The CDR3 covers 15 residues.

The V gene is TRBV30, the J gene TRBJ1-6; 8 nucleotides line up with TRBD1. CDR3 length equals 14 residues. Germline CDR1 and CDR2: GTSNPN and SVGIG (reference sequence). V dropped 0 bases and J dropped 10; count of bases not matched to a gene: 5. The CDR3 spells CAWSVLDRGSPLHF. The CDR3 bases are TGTGCCTGGAGTGTCCTCGACAGGGGCTCACCCCTCCACTTT. Supplemented by reference TRBV30 and TRBJ1-6, the full variable domain reads SQTIHQWPATLVQPVGSPLSLECTVEGTSNPNLYWYRQAAGRGLQLLFYSVGIGQISSEVPQNLSASRPQDRQFILSSKKLLLSDSGFYLCAWSVLDRGSPLHFGNGTRLTVT.

This clone was seen just once. The rearrangement uses TRBV6-5 and TRBJ2-2; 10 bases are shared with TRBD1. Unmatched junction bases numbered 8, after V lost 4 bases and J lost 6 bases. Germline V lookup: CDR1 MNHEY, CDR2 SVGAGI. The CDR3 spans 16 residues. The CDR3 reads CASSWDRGKSPGELFF. In nucleotides, the CDR3 is TGTGCCAGCAGTTGGGACAGGGGTAAATCCCCCGGGGAGCTGTTTTTT.

This sequence joins TRBV5-1 and TRBJ2-7; 11 bases agree with TRBD2. V lost 4 bases to trimming and J lost 6 bases; unmatched junction nucleotides: 6. Germline CDR1 reads SGHRS; CDR2 reads YFSETQ. The CDR3 loop spans 14 amino acids. CDR3 bases: TGCGCCAGCAGCGTCACTAGCGGGAGTAGCGAGCAGTACTTC. This sequence encodes CASSVTSGSSEQYF.

Only a few counts were recorded for this clone. V usage is TRBV30 and J usage is TRBJ2-2; no definite D call. Germline V gives CDR1 GTSNPN, CDR2 SVGIG (reference sequence). Trimming pared 1 base from V and 2 bases from J, leaving 11 bases between. The CDR3 is 15 residues long. The CDR3 nucleotides are TGTGCCTGGAGTGGATGGAGAACTAACACCGGGGAGCTGTTTTTT. Amino acid sequence: CAWSGWRTNTGELFF.

V gene TRBV5-4 combines with J gene TRBJ2-3; 9 bases agree with TRBD2. J was trimmed by 6 bases and V by 4 bases; bases with no gene match: 12. The CDR3 contains 16 residues. The V gene's germline CDR1 is SGHNT and CDR2 YYREEE (reference sequence). CDR3 nucleotides: TGTGCCAGCAGCCTGGCGCGCGGGAGGGCGGAGGATACGCAGTATTTT. Protein product: CASSLARGRAEDTQYF.

The CDR3 reads CASGPRPGGGDTQYF. The CDR3 DNA is TGTGCCAGTGGACCCCGTCCCGGAGGGGGAGATACGCAGTATTTT. The chain is built from TRBV19 and TRBJ2-3; tentatively, D is TRBD1 or TRBD2 (6 bases each). There are 15 residues in the CDR3. Deletions cut 8 bases from V and 5 bases from J, with 20 bases between. Germline assignment: CDR1 LNHDA and CDR2 SQIVND (reference sequence).

The chain uses TRBV19 and TRBJ1-2; D is uncertain. The germline CDR1 and CDR2 sequences are LNHDA and SQIVND (reference sequence). Trimming stripped 7 bases from V and 3 bases from J, with 12 bases between. CDR3 length: 13 residues. The CDR3 DNA is TGTGCCAGTACCAGGAGCGTAGACTATGGCTACACCTTC. Protein: CASTRSVDYGYTF.

About this clone itself: The junction and the germline gene differ at one end; a read error may be behind it. The chain uses TRBV7-7 and TRBJ2-5; 9 bases match TRBD2. There are 15 residues in the CDR3. CDR1 and CDR2 (germline): SSHAT, FNYEAQ (reference sequence). The CDR3 DNA is TGTGCTAGCAGCCAGCAAGCGGGAGGTGGTGAGACCCAGTACTTC. It encodes CASSQQAGGGETQYF.

CDR3 sequence (DNA): TGTGCCAGTAGTATAGTGTTTCTGGAGACAGGGACGGTCGAGCAGTACTTC. This sequence encodes CASSIVFLETGTVEQYF. The chain uses TRBV19 and TRBJ2-7, with 7 positions matching TRBD1. V lost 1 base to trimming and J lost 6 bases; unmatched junction nucleotides: 15. CDR1 and CDR2 from the germline V gene are LNHDA and SQIVND (reference sequence). The CDR3 runs to 17 residues.

The chain has TRBV4-2 and TRBJ1-2; D is unclear. The CDR3 length is 18 residues. From germline, CDR1 is LGHNA and CDR2 YNFKEQ. V was trimmed by 1 base and J by 2 bases, leaving 20 bases between them. This chain's CDR3 is CASSQAVGTQSGNYGYTF. DNA for the CDR3: TGTGCCAGCAGCCAAGCGGTCGGTACTCAGAGCGGGAACTATGGCTACACCTTC.

This clone was seen once. The same CDR3 is also encoded by other DNA sequences in this sample. The J gene is TRBJ2-2, the V gene TRBV5-4; tentative D call: TRBD1 (6 bases). V lost 0 bases, J lost 4 bases, and 10 bases lay in between. The CDR3 has 15 residues. Germline V CDR1 and CDR2: SGHNT, YYREEE (reference sequence). This CDR3 reads CASSLESRGTGELFF. The CDR3 DNA reads as TGTGCCAGCAGCTTGGAGTCCAGGGGCACCGGGGAGCTGTTTTTT.

V gene TRBV19 combines with J gene TRBJ1-2, with no clear D. Germline assignment: CDR1 LNHDA and CDR2 SQIVND (reference sequence). Trimming cost V 6 bases and J 3 bases, with 14 bases left between them. This CDR3 spans 14 amino acids. The CDR3 DNA sequence: TGTGCCAGTAGGTCCTCCGCAGAACACTATGGCTACACCTTC. It codes for CASRSSAEHYGYTF.

The V and J genes are TRBV10-1 and TRBJ2-3; 7 nucleotides line up with TRBD1. Germline CDR1 WNHNN, CDR2 SYGVQD (reference sequence). The V gene end was trimmed by 3 bases and the J gene end by 2 bases; junction bases not matched to a gene: 11. This CDR3 is built from 17 residues. The chain's CDR3 is CASSDRTGTPATDTQYF. DNA of the CDR3: TGCGCCAGCAGTGACCGGACAGGAACACCCGCCACAGATACGCAGTATTTT.

This chain's CDR3 is CASSYEEQRYEQYF. The CDR3 DNA reads TGTGCCAGCAGTTATGAGGAACAACGCTACGAGCAGTACTTC. The chain has TRBV6-6 and TRBJ2-7; no reliable D call. Germline CDR1 is MNHNY and CDR2 is SVGAGI (reference sequence). The V and J ends lost 3 bases and 3 bases respectively, with 12 bases between them. The CDR3 sequence is 14 residues long.

The chain carries TRBV4-3 and TRBJ2-4, with D perhaps TRBD2 (6 bases). Germline V gene lookup returns CDR1 LGHNA and CDR2 YSLEER. Trimming removed 0 bases at V and 8 bases at J, with 14 bases between. CDR3 length: 15 amino acids. The CDR3 protein is CASSQDLAAWDIQYF. The CDR3 DNA sequence: TGCGCCAGCAGCCAAGATTTAGCGGCTTGGGACATTCAGTACTTC.

V gene TRBV4-1 combines with J gene TRBJ2-7; 7 nucleotides agree with TRBD1. Trimming at V came to 0 bases and at J to 0 bases, leaving 20 bases not matched to a gene. CDR1 is MGHRA and CDR2 is YSYEKL in the germline V gene. This CDR3 is built from 21 residues. CDR3 in amino acids: CASSQDRRDSILQFFSYEQYF. In DNA form, the CDR3 reads TGCGCCAGCAGCCAAGACCGCCGGGACAGCATATTACAATTCTTCTCCTACGAGCAGTACTTC.

V usage is TRBV11-2 and J usage is TRBJ1-1, with unresolved D. The CDR3 totals 12 residues. Between the trimmed V and J ends, which lost 5 bases and 8 bases, there was a span of 12 bases. Germline V lookup: CDR1 SGHAT, CDR2 FQNNGV. The CDR3 sequence is CASSENGREAFF. The CDR3 coding sequence is TGTGCCAGCAGCGAAAACGGGCGAGAAGCTTTCTTT. The full variable domain, completed using reference TRBV11-2 and TRBJ1-1, is EAGVAQSPRYKIIEKRQSVAFWCNPISGHATLYWYQQILGQGPKLLIQFQNNGVVDDSQLPKDRFSAERLKGVDSTLKIQPAKLEDSAVYLCASSENGREAFFGQGTRLTVV.

This chain links TRBV27 with TRBJ2-6; D may correspond to TRBD1 or TRBD2 (5 bases each). The CDR3 is 16 residues long. The germline gives CDR1 MNHEY, CDR2 SMNVEV (reference sequence). Trimming took 4 bases from V and 0 from J, leaving 10 bases between them. CDR3 DNA sequence: TGTGCCAGCAGTTCAGAGGGGAACTCTGGGGCCAACGTCCTGACTTTC. Protein sequence: CASSSEGNSGANVLTF.

This chain uses TRBV7-8 with TRBJ2-4; D uncertain. CDR1 is SGHVS, CDR2 FQNEAQ, per germline. The CDR3 is made up of 12 amino acids. Trimming took off 1 base at V and 15 bases at J, with 13 bases between the two ends. CDR3 loop: CASSLERGRLYF. As DNA, the CDR3 is TGTGCCAGCAGCTTAGAAAGAGGAAGGCTGTACTTC.

This chain connects TRBV7-2 to TRBJ2-5; TRBD2 agrees at 11 bases. The V gene end was trimmed by 5 bases and the J gene end by 6 bases; junction bases not matched to a gene: 11. Germline assignment: CDR1 SGHTA and CDR2 FQGNSA. The CDR3 runs 16 residues. This chain's CDR3 is CASSGGGTSGSQTQYF. Written as DNA, the CDR3 is TGTGCCAGCAGCGGGGGCGGGACTAGCGGCTCCCAGACCCAGTACTTC. Variable domain in full (rest from reference TRBV7-2 and TRBJ2-5): GAGVSQSPSNKVTEKGKDVELRCDPISGHTALYWYRQSLGQGLEFLIYFQGNSAPDKSGLPSDRFSAERTGGSVSTLTIQRTQQEDSAVYLCASSGGGTSGSQTQYFGPGTRLLVL.

V is TRBV5-4 and J is TRBJ2-5; either TRBD1 or TRBD2 may fit D (5 bases each). The CDR3 has 14 amino acids. Germline CDR1 SGHNT, CDR2 YYREEE (reference sequence). Deletions cut 4 bases from V and 5 bases from J, with 15 bases between. CDR3 bases: TGTGCCAGCAGCGTCGGGACCCTCGGGGAGACCCAGTACTTC. It specifies CASSVGTLGETQYF.

As for this clone: The same CDR3 can be traced to other DNA sequences in this sample. The rearrangement links TRBV5-1 to TRBJ2-3; 9 positions agree with TRBD1. Germline V gene sequence: CDR1 SGHRS, CDR2 YFSETQ. With V trimmed by 5 bases and J by 1 base, 2 bases remained unmatched. This CDR3 region has 14 residues. The CDR3 nucleotides are TGCGCCAGCAGGACAGGGGGTGGCACAGATACGCAGTATTTT. This gives the protein CASRTGGGTDTQYF.

The CDR3 loop is CASSPSGFPSSYNEQFF. The CDR3, as DNA: TGTGCCAGCAGTCCCTCCGGGTTCCCGAGCTCCTACAATGAGCAGTTCTTC. The chain carries TRBV28 and TRBJ2-1; D gene unclear. The V end was cut by 5 bases, the J end by 0 bases, with 17 bases between. Germline V CDR1 and CDR2: MDHEN, SYDVKM. The CDR3 contains 17 residues.

This clone was seen a single time. The chain carries TRBV7-3 and TRBJ2-3; D gene ambiguous. Trimming left V 5 bases short and J 10 bases short, with 10 bases between. This CDR3 contains 11 residues. The germline CDR1 and CDR2 sequences are SGHTA and FQGTGA. DNA for the CDR3: TGTGCCAGCAGCGCAGGTGGCGCGCAGTATTTT. Translation gives CASSAGGAQYF.

The V and J genes are TRBV11-3 and TRBJ2-1; 9 bases are a match to TRBD2. V dropped 2 bases and J dropped 8; count of bases not matched to a gene: 13. The CDR3 spans 17 residues. Germline values: CDR1 SGHNT, CDR2 YENEEA. CDR3 amino acids: CASSLRAGGDLKDEQFF. CDR3 in DNA: TGTGCCAGCAGCTTAAGGGCGGGGGGGGACCTTAAAGATGAGCAGTTCTTC.

The chain is built from TRBV30 and TRBJ1-6; D possibly corresponds to TRBD1 (5 bases). V dropped 2 bases and J dropped 3 bases, with 8 bases sitting between them. This CDR3 comprises 14 residues. Germline-derived CDR1 and CDR2 are GTSNPN and SVGIG (reference sequence). Here the CDR3 DNA reads TGTGCCTGGAGTAGCGGGGGCTATAATTCACCCCTCCACTTT. Translation: CAWSSGGYNSPLHF.

This chain links TRBV2 with TRBJ2-3, with 8 bases fitting TRBD2. The germline V gene encodes CDR1 SNHLY and CDR2 FYNNEI. The CDR3 covers 14 residues. V shed 6 bases and J 4 bases; nucleotides not matched to a gene: 6. The CDR3 protein is CASRGGGLSDTQYF. The CDR3 DNA is TGTGCCAGCAGAGGCGGGGGGCTATCAGATACGCAGTATTTT.